The 10 T cell receptor beta chains presented below share a single source sample, sequenced in a study of PD-L1 blockade in urothelial cancer. Data came from immunoSEQ multiplex PCR; TCRdb stores just in-frame clones and leaves some out. The sample has about 63,000 clones, approximately 80% seen once. The time point denotes: pretreatment peripheral blood. The sequenced sample was PBMCs, obtained around atezolizumab (anti-PD-L1) treatment. These receptors were collected from an older man with urothelial cancer.

The gene calls are TRBV7-6 and TRBJ2-1, with a tentative D call TRBD2 (6 bases). The length of the CDR3 is 15 residues. The V gene lost 4 bases and the J gene lost 8 bases, with 18 bases spanning the gap. CDR1 is SGHVS and CDR2 is FNYEAQ in the germline V gene. The CDR3 sequence: CASSSASGRRDEQFF. The DNA of the CDR3 is TGTGCCAGCAGCTCCGCTTCGGGGAGGCGAGATGAGCAGTTCTTC.

The chain employs TRBV5-1 and TRBJ2-2; 9 nucleotides align to TRBD1. The CDR3 runs to 14 residues. V trimming: 6 bases; J trimming: 4 bases; junction bases outside the gene matches: 4. The V gene's germline CDR1 is SGHRS and CDR2 YFSETQ. CDR3 region: CASTDRGSTGELFF. The DNA of the CDR3 is TGCGCCAGCACCGACAGGGGGAGCACCGGGGAGCTGTTTTTT.

The CDR3 DNA is TGCGCCAGCAGCCAAGAGGGAGGACCCTCCTACGAGCAGTACTTC. Translation: CASSQEGGPSYEQYF. The chain couples TRBV4-3 to TRBJ2-7; TRBD2 might be the D (6 bases). V dropped 0 bases and J dropped 0 bases, with 9 bases sitting between them. This CDR3 region has 15 residues. CDR1 and CDR2 (germline): LGHNA, YSLEER.

This chain connects TRBV9 to TRBJ2-2, with TRBD1 matching over 10 bases. V dropped 0 bases and J dropped 3; count of bases not matched to a gene: 5. The V gene's germline CDR1 is SGDLS and CDR2 YYNGEE. CDR3 length: 17 amino acids. The CDR3 loop reads CASSVVEGTGDTGELFF. DNA for the CDR3: TGTGCCAGCAGCGTAGTTGAAGGGACAGGGGACACCGGGGAGCTGTTTTTT. Drawing the rest from reference TRBV9 and TRBJ2-2, the complete variable domain is DSGVTQTPKHLITATGQRVTLRCSPRSGDLSVYWYQQSLDQGLQFLIQYYNGEERAKGNILERFSAQQFPDLHSELNLSSLELGDSALYFCASSVVEGTGDTGELFFGEGSRLTVL.

The chain employs TRBV14 and TRBJ2-5, with D unresolved. The germline V and J ends were trimmed by 0 bases and 8 bases, with 10 bases remaining between them. Germline V gives CDR1 SGHDN, CDR2 FVKESK. The CDR3 has 13 amino acids. DNA for the CDR3: TGTGCCAGCAGCCAAGAATTAAGCTCTACCCAGTACTTC. As protein: CASSQELSSTQYF.

This chain uses TRBV6-1 with TRBJ2-5; D possibly corresponds to TRBD2 (5 bases). The V gene lost 11 bases and the J gene lost 5 bases, with 15 bases spanning the gap. The CDR3 is 12 amino acids. CDR1 is MNHNS, CDR2 SASEGT, per germline. In DNA, the CDR3 is TGTGCCGGGAGAAGTGCCGGGGAGACCCAGTACTTC. It specifies CAGRSAGETQYF.

In DNA form, the CDR3 reads TGTGCCAGCAGTGGGCAGGGGGACTATGGCTACACCTTC. This translates into CASSGQGDYGYTF. The chain recombines TRBV2 with TRBJ1-2; 7 nucleotides align to TRBD1. Per the germline V gene, CDR1 is SNHLY and CDR2 is FYNNEI. Trimming removed 4 bases from V and 3 bases from J; junction bases left unmatched: 2. The CDR3 runs 13 residues.

V gene TRBV5-1 combines with J gene TRBJ2-1, with TRBD1 identical over 8 bases. V shed 0 bases, J shed 8 bases, and the junction held 1 base outside the gene matches. The CDR3 is 13 amino acids. Germline assignment: CDR1 SGHRS and CDR2 YFSETQ. CDR3 sequence: CASSLGGQDEQFF. The CDR3 nucleotides are TGCGCCAGCAGCTTGGGGGGACAGGATGAGCAGTTCTTC.

The chain links TRBV2 to TRBJ1-5, with D possibly being TRBD1 (5 bases). CDR3 length equals 13 residues. V lost 4 bases and J lost 6, with 10 bases in between. Germline V gene data show CDR1 as SNHLY and CDR2 as FYNNEI. The chain's CDR3 is CASSAGIGQPQHF. The CDR3 DNA sequence: TGTGCCAGCAGTGCAGGGATCGGTCAGCCCCAGCATTTT.

The chain carries TRBV14 and TRBJ2-5, with D unclear. CDR1 is SGHDN and CDR2 is FVKESK in the germline V gene. The CDR3 consists of 15 residues. V was cut by 1 base and J by 5 bases, with 14 bases left in between. The CDR3 reads CASSQVFRDSETQYF. DNA for the CDR3: TGTGCCAGCAGCCAAGTCTTTCGTGACTCGGAGACCCAGTACTTC.